This paragraph reports one T cell receptor beta chain. This clone was recorded once. The target of this receptor is not known. Base qualities are not at hand, and no much larger clone is one base apart. The donors were healthy, HIV-negative adults with no recently reported acute infections or vaccinations. Every donor was a Caucasian adult residing in Nashville, Tennessee, USA. CD4+ T cells were enriched through magnetic negative selection, after which naive cells were positively selected on CD45RA and the remaining negative fraction served as the memory subset. Blood was collected by leukapheresis, and PBMCs were isolated by Ficoll-Histopaque density gradient centrifugation and then cryopreserved in liquid nitrogen vapor phase. Analytical flow cytometry was used to check the purity and quantity of every magnetically sorted T cell population. From each sorted fraction, genomic DNA was isolated and quantified by UV absorbance on a Nanodrop 2000c.

V and J are trimmed by 2 bases and 0 bases, and the gene matches miss 9 bases of the junction. The germline V gene (reference sequence) specifies PRHDT as CDR1 and FYEKMQ as CDR2. Measured from the cysteine to the phenylalanine, the CDR3 is 20 residues long. The DNA shown is the 60-base CDR3, in frame from base 1. Using the deep immunoSEQ assay, TCR CDR3 regions were amplified from genomic DNA by multiplex PCR. Extracted genomic DNA from each cell subset was distributed evenly across all wells of several immunoSEQ 96-well plates, and each plate was treated as a replicate. For sorted subsets, approximately 200 ng of genomic DNA, equivalent to 25,000 to 30,000 T cell genomes, went into each replicate PCR. Purified libraries were measured with a Qubit 3.0 fluorometer, size-checked on a Bioanalyzer 2100, and measured again with the KAPA Library Quantification kit. Every immunoSEQ 96-well plate was sequenced on a dedicated single-read 150-cycle Illumina NextSeq 550 flow cell. In the source study's methods: Because the immunoSEQ output held only junctional sequences and lacked quality scores, the filtering could not match the filtering applied to full-length reads. To assign V/J genes and CDR3, sequences were annotated against IMGT germline references using PyIR, a Python wrapper for IgBLAST v1.9. Any read was removed if the V/J assignment was weak (E-value above 1e-6), the CDR3 was missing, or the read contained stop codons, out-of-frame junctions, or ambiguous translated residues. V3J clonotypes were defined as sequences sharing the same inferred V gene, J gene, and CDR3 amino acid sequence. Percentage overlap between repertoires was computed as shared unique clonotypes divided by the size of the smaller repertoire. Three approaches were used to assess repertoire richness: RTK rarefaction, the Chao1 estimator, and Recon v2.1 estimates of unobserved clonotypes. OLGA was used to compute generation probabilities for all TCRbeta clonotypes that the gDNA method yielded from four donors. TCRdb took this table from immuneACCESS and kept in-frame rearrangements with V and J called. Such tables lack part of the clones; where checked against another copy, unresolved V genes explain under half of the gap, and the rest is unexplained. V, J and clone size derive from that table, while D and trimming were established from the DNA sequence. The sample records around 1.5 million clones, approximately 98% of which are singletons. The top ten clonotypes cover around 0.47% of the sample.

The sample belongs to a study of shared clonotypes between healthy human individuals (dated by TCRdb to the early 2020s). The study in broad terms: The cohort comprised two women and a few men aged 18 to 49 years. Leukapheresis yielded between about 0.94 and 9 billion PBMCs per donor. For each donor, CD4 naive and CD4 memory were each given three plates, CD8 naive was given two plates, and CD8 memory was given one plate. Blood TCR repertoires of a handful of healthy adults were deeply sequenced to estimate repertoire size and the extent of clonotype sharing between individuals. To increase sequencing depth and limit assay-specific biases, TCR repertoire library preparation and sequencing were carried out by different laboratories using diverse techniques.

What the research found in general, with its limitations: Incomplete sequencing was indicated by rarefaction of sorted-subset datasets, despite the large sequencing depth. Pairwise subsampling led to the expectation that sequencing depth would affect the degree of clonotype sharing among donors. Clonotypes shared by all four sorted-subset donors showed higher generation probabilities than non-shared clonotypes. Because the study included a small number of donors, the genetic and exposure-history diversity represented was limited. When four donors were compared, the shared fraction of clonotypes was around 5% for naive CD4, approximately 3.3% for naive CD8, 2.3% for memory CD4, and around 0.37% for memory CD8. Naive subsets generally had larger estimated clonotype richness than memory subsets did. Only blood was sampled, and tissue TCR repertoires likely differ from those in blood.

The TCR was taken from a man aged 25-45 years in good health. The sample was naive CD4+ T cells sorted from blood. In the paper's terms, the cell subset or site label means: CD45RA+ positively selected. Recombination connected TRBV13 to TRBJ2-2; 13 of the junction bases match TRBD2. The base sequence is TGTGCCAGCAGCTTAATGTTAACTAGCGGGAGGGTACCGAACACCGGGGAGCTGTTTTTT. Its amino acids are CASSLMLTSGRVPNTGELFF.